This entry concerns a single T cell receptor beta chain. A few counts support this clonotype. What this receptor recognizes is not known. Base qualities are not at hand, and no much larger clone is one base apart. This entry comes from a study of T cell repertoires in cytomegalovirus infection (dated by TCRdb to the late 2010s). Study-wide context: Recently identified HLA-C-restricted CMV epitopes, whose presentation resists viral immunomodulation, were targeted by peptide stimulations together with well-studied HLA-B-restricted epitopes. Donor HLA type was relevant to the analysis, because carriage of CMV infection together with the matching HLA type was indicated by public TCR beta signatures. What the work shows at the level of the full study, not this receptor alone: In the ex vivo response, HLA-C-restricted CMV-specific TCR beta clonotypes were dominant, and in two of eight donors the single most frequent clonotype came from this HLA-C-restricted group. In both this cohort and an independent cohort of over 350 donors, the cumulative frequency of public TCR beta family members distinguished carriers of CMV infection plus the relevant HLA type.

The V and J ends are trimmed by 2 bases and 4 bases, leaving 14 bases between them. For CDR1 and CDR2, the germline V gene lists MNHEY and SVGEGT. From the cysteine up to the phenylalanine, the CDR3 has a length of 15 residues. Only the CDR3 region is kept as DNA, spanning 45 bases read in frame from base 1. Sequencing relied on an Illumina HiSeq 1500. TCRdb took the public reads, trimmed them with fastp at Q25, ran MiXCR for clone calling and kept in-frame beta chains. Entries are consolidated by CDR3 protein sequence, retaining the most common genes and DNA. The sample has a few hundred thousand distinct CDR3 sequences on record, 33% of them singletons. The ten largest account for 17% of the sample. The treatment or condition label of this sample denotes: in vitro stimulation with specific CMV peptide epitopes to enrich CMV-specific T cells.

In this chain, TRBV6-2 or TRBV6-3 is recombined with TRBJ1-2, with an unclear D gene assignment. Sequenced here: cultured PBMCs, sampled from culture after CMV antigen stimulation. The receptor was isolated from a human donor in good health (CMV status not recorded). Some clones in this sample may be carry-over from other donors' samples. The nucleotide sequence is given as TGTGCCAGCAGTTACCCCCCGTTGGGAGGCTATGGCTACACCTTC. It translates to CASSYPPLGGYGYTF.